This T cell receptor (beta chain) was sequenced for a study of blood T cell repertoires in COVID-19. Turning to the study itself: Collection of acute and convalescent COVID-19 samples took place in the United States, Italy and Spain. PBMCs, B-cell-depleted T cells, or T cells were the source of the cDNA or gDNA that made up the material.

In the authors' methods: From reference gene primer amplification, estimates of nucleated cell counts were derived. Libraries were prepared by immunoSEQ multiplex PCR; TCRdb keeps only in-frame clonotypes and omits some of them. V, J and clone size are those of that table, while D and trimming were read from the DNA. The table records 25,000 to 30,000 clones, around 86% of them present only once. In germline, CDR1 is LNHNV, CDR2 YYDKDF (reference sequence). CDR3 length: 16 residues. Trimming took off 1 base at V and 4 bases at J, with 14 bases between the two ends. This TCR came from a human donor in a cohort sampled during active COVID-19. The donor label of this sample is uncertain. The sequenced material came from peripheral blood. This sequence joins TRBV15 and TRBJ1-3, with D perhaps matching TRBD1 (6 bases). In nucleotides, the CDR3 is TGTGCCACCAGCAGAGGAACGGGGGGCGCGGGAAACACCATATATTTT. This gives the protein CATSRGTGGAGNTIYF.